The source of this T cell receptor beta chain is a study of human T cells and chemical hapten exposure. Across the whole study: Weekly administration of diphenylcyclopropenone to the scalp of patients continued throughout the approximately 24-week study. The study, taken as a whole, reports: PT1 expanded TCR numbers tracked positively with patch test score. Significantly more large CDR3 similarity clusters arose among expanded TCRs than among controls. No alteration of TCRs above 1 in 1000 frequency was seen with DPC sensitization.

The time point: pre-sensitization, week 0. Treatment defined: therapeutic diphenylcyclopropenone sensitization with weekly scalp DPC. This clonotype appeared a few times. What it recognizes is unknown. The length of the CDR3 is 15 residues. Germline V gives CDR1 MDHEN, CDR2 SYDVKM. J gave up 3 bases and V 8 bases, and 13 bases lay outside the gene matches. Each CDR3 protein gets one entry after TCRdb re-called the RACE reads with MiXCR. The table lists fewer than 300,000 distinct CDR3 sequences, around 7.3% of them singletons, with around 1.2% in the top ten. The receptor comes from a man between 18 and 29 years old with alopecia areata. Some clones in this sample may be carry-over from other donors' samples. V is TRBV28 and J is TRBJ2-7, with TRBD1 identical over 7 bases. Sequences were derived from whole blood, sampled in connection with sensitization to the hapten diphenylcyclopropenone (DPC). The CDR3 bases are TGTGCCAGCGGACCCTCGGGACAGAGTCTCTACGAGCAGTACTTC. Its translation: CASGPSGQSLYEQYF.